This record covers a single T cell receptor (beta chain). The data originate from a study of blood T cell repertoires in COVID-19. The V gene lost 8 bases and the J gene lost 4 bases, with 12 bases spanning the gap. This CDR3 has 12 amino acids. Germline CDR1 reads SGHAT; CDR2 reads FQNNGV. Per the study methods: Reference gene primer amplification gave nucleated cell count estimates. Assay: immunoSEQ multiplex PCR; the TCRdb copy retains only in-frame clones and omits some. V and J calls and clone size are given by that table; D and trimming were obtained from the DNA. Of roughly 290,000 clones in the sample, approximately 90% were seen once.

This chain connects TRBV11-2 to TRBJ2-7; D remains unclear. The sequencing sample was made of peripheral blood. The receptor comes from a woman in her 30s with COVID-19, enrolled during active disease. CDR3 protein: CASGPGNYEQYF. The CDR3 DNA reads TGTGCCAGCGGTCCGGGTAATTACGAGCAGTACTTC.